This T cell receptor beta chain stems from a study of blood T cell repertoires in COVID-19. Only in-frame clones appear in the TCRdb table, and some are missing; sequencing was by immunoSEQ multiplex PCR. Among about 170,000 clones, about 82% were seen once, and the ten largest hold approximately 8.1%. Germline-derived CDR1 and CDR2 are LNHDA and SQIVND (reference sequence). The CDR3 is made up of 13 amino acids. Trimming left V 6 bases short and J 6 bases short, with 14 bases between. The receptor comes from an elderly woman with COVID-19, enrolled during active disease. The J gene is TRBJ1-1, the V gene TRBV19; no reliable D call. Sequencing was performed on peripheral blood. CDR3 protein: CASRNSPAPEAFF. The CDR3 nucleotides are TGTGCCAGTAGGAACAGTCCGGCCCCTGAAGCTTTCTTT.